This T cell receptor beta chain was identified in a study of blood T cell repertoires in COVID-19. With 7 bases removed from V and 5 bases from J, the gap between germline ends came to 12 bases. The CDR3 has 13 amino acids. Germline V gives CDR1 MNHEY, CDR2 SVGAGI. Measured with immunoSEQ multiplex PCR; TCRdb has only the in-frame clones, and not every one. The sample consists of over 250,000 clones, 70% to 85% of them appearing once. This rearrangement joins TRBV6-5 to TRBJ1-5; D unresolved. The receptor's source is a human donor with COVID-19, enrolled during active disease. The donor label of this sample is uncertain. The source material was peripheral blood. CDR3 amino acids: CASKTLRDQPQHF. The CDR3 DNA reads TGTGCCAGCAAGACCCTCCGGGATCAGCCCCAGCATTTT.